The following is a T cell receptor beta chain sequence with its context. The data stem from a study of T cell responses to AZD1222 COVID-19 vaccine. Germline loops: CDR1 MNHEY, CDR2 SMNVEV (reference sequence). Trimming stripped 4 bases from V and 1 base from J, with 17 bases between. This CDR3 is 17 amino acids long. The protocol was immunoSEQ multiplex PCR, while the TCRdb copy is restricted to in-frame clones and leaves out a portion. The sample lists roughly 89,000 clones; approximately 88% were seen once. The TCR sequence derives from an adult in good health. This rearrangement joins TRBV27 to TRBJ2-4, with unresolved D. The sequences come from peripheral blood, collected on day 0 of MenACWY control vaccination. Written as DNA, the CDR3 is TGTGCCAGCAGTTCCCTTCTGAAGTCGGTTGCCAAAAACATTCAGTACTTC. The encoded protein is CASSSLLKSVAKNIQYF.